The 21 T cell receptor beta chains below all came from one sample that was sequenced in a study of T-cell reconstitution after alpha-beta-depleted transplantation in children. Researchers prepared the TCRbeta library using unique molecular identifiers, the study reports. TCRdb re-derived calls from the PCR reads in MiXCR, one entry per CDR3 protein. The sample consists of about 600,000 distinct CDR3 sequences, 20% to 25% of them appearing once. Sequencing used PBMCs, mostly from graft donor cells, obtained 360 days after TCRalphabeta/CD19-depleted stem cell transplant. These receptor sequences come from a boy under two years old who had a stem cell transplant for acute myeloid leukemia, so the T cells may come from the graft donor.

A few counts support this clonotype. The V gene is TRBV6-5, the J gene TRBJ1-6; weak D call: TRBD1 (5 bases). The CDR3 runs to 17 residues. Trimming cost V 6 bases and J 0 bases, with 15 bases left between them. Per germline, CDR1 MNHEY and CDR2 SVGAGI. The DNA for the CDR3 is TGTGCCAGCAGGGGGGGTGACCCCAGCTCCTATAATTCACCCCTCCACTTT. Translated: CASRGGDPSSYNSPLHF.

The table lists this clonotype with many counts. This chain joins TRBV5-5 and TRBJ2-1; TRBD1 matches 10 bases. The CDR3 loop spans 13 amino acids. Germline trimming cut 9 bases from V and 9 bases from J; bases unmatched to any gene: 9. Germline CDR1 reads SGHKS; CDR2 reads YYEKEE (reference sequence). CDR3 sequence: CATRGQGQGEQFF. DNA for the CDR3: TGTGCCACCAGGGGACAGGGGCAGGGTGAGCAGTTCTTC.

This clonotype showed up just a few times. CDR3 DNA sequence: TGTGCCAGCAGACCCTCTAATCTAGGGGGCGCGGGGTATGGCTACACCTTC. Protein: CASRPSNLGGAGYGYTF. The chain employs TRBV12-3 or TRBV12-4 and TRBJ1-2; 7 bases map to TRBD1. V was pared by 6 bases and J by 5 bases, with 18 bases of the junction left unmatched. The CDR3 runs to 17 residues.

This clonotype was found a few times. The V and J genes are TRBV7-2 and TRBJ2-1; 9 bases agree with TRBD2. Unmatched junction bases numbered 6, after V lost 2 bases and J lost 4 bases. CDR3 length: 16 amino acids. Germline V gene sequence: CDR1 SGHTA, CDR2 FQGNSA. CDR3 nucleotide sequence: TGTGCCAGCAGCTTATTGAGCGGGGGGTCGTACAATGAGCAGTTCTTC. Translating it yields CASSLLSGGSYNEQFF. The full variable domain, with the rest looked up from reference TRBV7-2 and TRBJ2-1, is GAGVSQSPSNKVTEKGKDVELRCDPISGHTALYWYRQSLGQGLEFLIYFQGNSAPDKSGLPSDRFSAERTGGSVSTLTIQRTQQEDSAVYLCASSLLSGGSYNEQFFGPGTRLTVL.

This clonotype was found many times. This chain links TRBV20-1 with TRBJ2-3, with 9 bases that match TRBD2. Germline V gene data show CDR1 as DFQATT and CDR2 as SNEGSKA (reference sequence). CDR3 length: 15 residues. V lost 0 bases to trimming and J lost 6 bases; unmatched junction nucleotides: 7. CDR3 amino acids: CSAREDAGGYDTQYF. Written as DNA, the CDR3 is TGCAGTGCTAGAGAGGATGCGGGGGGGTACGATACGCAGTATTTT.

The chain recombines TRBV7-2 with TRBJ2-7; 7 positions agree with TRBD1. Germline CDR1 SGHTA, CDR2 FQGNSA. V dropped 0 bases and J dropped 7; count of bases not matched to a gene: 3. The CDR3 has 13 residues. CDR3 DNA sequence: TGTGCCAGCAGCTTAGCGACAGGGTATGAGCAGTACTTC. Its protein is CASSLATGYEQYF.

The J gene is TRBJ1-1, the V gene TRBV20-1, with D perhaps TRBD1 (5 bases). Per germline, CDR1 DFQATT and CDR2 SNEGSKA (reference sequence). Trimming took 3 bases from V and 6 from J, leaving 17 bases between them. The CDR3 is made up of 14 amino acids. For the CDR3, the DNA is TGCAGTGCTAGTTCCCCTCGGGGGACGCCTGAAGCTTTCTTT. It is translated as CSASSPRGTPEAFF.

This clonotype was seen ten or more times. V gene TRBV6-5 combines with J gene TRBJ2-5; TRBD1 aligns across 9 bases. CDR3 length: 17 residues. Unmatched junction bases numbered 14, after V lost 5 bases and J lost 4 bases. Germline CDR1 is MNHEY and CDR2 is SVGAGI. The DNA for the CDR3 is TGTGCCAGCAGTCCACTCCACGGACAGGGGTTAGGAGAGACCCAGTACTTC. It yields the protein CASSPLHGQGLGETQYF.

This clonotype was recorded many times. The chain carries TRBV20-1 and TRBJ2-3; D assignment may be TRBD1 or TRBD2 (7 bases each). Germline V gene sequence: CDR1 DFQATT, CDR2 SNEGSKA (reference sequence). Trimming cost V 3 bases and J 6 bases, with 13 bases left between them. This CDR3 spans 13 amino acids. The DNA of the CDR3 is TGCAGTGCTAGTGGGGAGGGGGCGGATACGCAGTATTTT. It specifies CSASGEGADTQYF.

In its sample, this clonotype was seen many times. V gene TRBV6-1 combines with J gene TRBJ1-6; D remains unclear. Germline V gene lookup returns CDR1 MNHNS and CDR2 SASEGT. V shed 6 bases and J shed 9 bases, with 15 bases lying between them. CDR3 length equals 14 residues. The CDR3 sequence is CASSSRAPLSPLHF. The CDR3 nucleotides are TGTGCCAGCAGCTCCCGGGCCCCACTTTCACCCCTCCACTTT.

The chain has TRBV28 and TRBJ2-7; TRBD1 aligns across 7 bases. The germline CDR1 and CDR2 sequences are MDHEN and SYDVKM. This CDR3 spans 9 amino acids. CDR3 DNA: TGTGCCATCATCGGACAGGAAGTGGTC. Encoded protein: CAIIGQEVV.

This sequence joins TRBV5-1 and TRBJ2-5; D assignment may be TRBD1 or TRBD2 (5 bases each). Trimming shortened V by 4 bases and J by 3 bases, and 10 bases separated the two germline ends. The CDR3 has 13 amino acids. CDR1 and CDR2 (germline): SGHRS, YFSETQ. CDR3 protein: CASSPGPEETQYF. The CDR3 DNA reads TGCGCCAGCAGCCCGGGACCGGAAGAGACCCAGTACTTC. The full variable domain, rest sourced from reference TRBV5-1 and TRBJ2-5, is KAGVTQTPRYLIKTRGQQVTLSCSPISGHRSVSWYQQTPGQGLQFLFEYFSETQRNKGNFPGRFSGRQFSNSRSEMNVSTLELGDSALYLCASSPGPEETQYFGPGTRLLVL.

This clonotype was recorded many times. This chain connects TRBV25-1 to TRBJ2-6, with D possibly being TRBD1 (5 bases). CDR1 is MGHDK and CDR2 is SYGVNS in the germline V gene. The CDR3 loop spans 18 amino acids. The V and J ends lost 1 base and 1 base respectively, with 14 bases between them. CDR3 DNA: TGTGCCAGCAGTGAATTGGACACTCCAAAATCTGGGGCCAACGTCCTGACTTTC. Translation gives CASSELDTPKSGANVLTF. Together with reference TRBV25-1 and TRBJ2-6, the CDR3 gives the full variable domain: EADIYQTPRYLVIGTGKKITLECSQTMGHDKMYWYQQDPGMELHLIHYSYGVNSTEKGDLSSESTVSRIRTEHFPLTLESARPSHTSQYLCASSELDTPKSGANVLTFGAGSRLTVL.

This clonotype was seen a handful of times. The chain employs TRBV7-2 and TRBJ2-2, with 8 bases matching TRBD2. V lost 2 bases, J lost 3 bases, and 5 bases stayed unmatched. The CDR3 consists of 16 residues. Germline assignment: CDR1 SGHTA and CDR2 FQGNSA. Here the CDR3 reads CASSLRRGGDTGELFF. The CDR3 DNA reads TGTGCCAGCAGCTTAAGACGGGGGGGCGACACCGGGGAGCTGTTTTTT.

This clonotype was observed many times. This chain connects TRBV4-3 to TRBJ1-1, with unresolved D. CDR1 and CDR2 from the germline V gene are LGHNA and YSLEER. Trimming removed 0 bases at V and 2 bases at J, with 10 bases between. CDR3 size: 15 residues. The DNA for the CDR3 is TGCGCCAGCAGCCAAGATTCGGCTCGAAACACTGAAGCTTTCTTT. Translated: CASSQDSARNTEAFF.

This clonotype was found a few times. The CDR3 sequence is CASRNSGSDTQYF. In DNA, the CDR3 is TGTGCCAGCAGGAACAGTGGTTCAGATACGCAGTATTTT. The V call is TRBV12-3 or TRBV12-4, the J call TRBJ2-3, with D unresolved. V was trimmed by 6 bases and J by 4 bases, leaving 11 bases between them. This CDR3 is 13 amino acids long.

In its sample, this clonotype was seen many times. The chain couples TRBV7-6 to TRBJ1-2, with D tentatively TRBD1 (5 bases). Between the trimmed V and J ends, which lost 0 bases and 8 bases, there was a span of 13 bases. CDR1 is SGHVS and CDR2 is FNYEAQ in the germline V gene. The CDR3 runs 14 residues. CDR3 amino acids: CASSLAAQGAGYTF. The CDR3 nucleotides are TGTGCCAGCAGCTTAGCAGCCCAAGGGGCGGGCTACACCTTC.

This clonotype was counted many times. The genes are TRBV7-9 and TRBJ2-2; D unresolved. The CDR3 sequence is 17 residues long. Germline V gives CDR1 SEHNR, CDR2 FQNEAQ (reference sequence). V was pared by 2 bases and J by 2 bases, with 15 bases between. The CDR3 coding sequence is TGTGCCAGCAGCTTACCCTCAGAAACGCCCAACACCGGGGAGCTGTTTTTT. Protein: CASSLPSETPNTGELFF. Combining the CDR3 with reference TRBV7-9 and TRBJ2-2 gives the whole variable domain DTGVSQNPRHKITKRGQNVTFRCDPISEHNRLYWYRQTLGQGPEFLTYFQNEAQLEKSRLLSDRFSAERPKGSFSTLEIQRTEQGDSAMYLCASSLPSETPNTGELFFGEGSRLTVL.

This clonotype was observed many times. The chain links TRBV7-6 to TRBJ2-2; 13 bases fit TRBD2. The V gene's germline CDR1 is SGHVS and CDR2 FNYEAQ. V lost 11 bases to trimming and J lost 5 bases; unmatched junction nucleotides: 11. The CDR3 contains 16 residues. The CDR3: CAGTGLAGVETGELFF. In DNA, the CDR3 is TGTGCCGGCACAGGACTAGCGGGGGTAGAGACCGGGGAGCTGTTTTTT.

The rearrangement links TRBV2 to TRBJ2-4, with D tentatively TRBD1 (5 bases). The CDR3 runs 14 residues. V lost 11 bases and J 0 bases, leaving 14 bases between the germline ends. Germline V lookup: CDR1 SNHLY, CDR2 FYNNEI. This CDR3 reads CAGAASLAKNIQYF. CDR3 nucleotides: TGTGCCGGGGCGGCATCTCTAGCCAAAAACATTCAGTACTTC.

The chain couples TRBV6-2 or TRBV6-3 to TRBJ1-6, with unresolved D. This CDR3 spans 20 amino acids. Trimming took 2 bases from V and 7 from J, leaving 27 bases between them. Germline V CDR1 and CDR2: MNHEY, SVGEGT. The CDR3, as DNA: TGTGCCAGCAGTTACAAGGGTACGGTCCCGGCGACACTAAGGAATTCACCCCTCCACTTT. Residues: CASSYKGTVPATLRNSPLHF.